The rows below give T cell receptor beta chains drawn from one sample of a study of CD8 T cells in Susac syndrome. TCRdb reprocessed the immunoSEQ multiplex PCR reads via MiXCR and lists one record per CDR3 protein. There are some 300,000 distinct CDR3 sequences in the sample; over 75% occur only once, and approximately 0.2% lies in the top ten. The sequenced sample was CD8+ T cells from PBMCs. These receptor sequences come from a human donor with multiple sclerosis. CDR3s include the opening cysteine and the closing phenylalanine or tryptophan. The order of the fields is D gene, V gene, J gene, clone size, CDR3 DNA, CDR3 protein. A D gene is named only where the DNA matches it firmly. Clone size is not always given. Where it is, it says once, few, many or a class for expanded clones.

D: NA; V: TRBV7-9; J: TRBJ2-5; size: NA; DNA: TGTGCCAGCAGCGTTGTTGACAGGATGGGGCAGGAGACCCAGTACTTC; CDR3: CASSVVDRMGQETQYF
D: NA; V: TRBV4-3; J: TRBJ2-5; size: NA; DNA: TGCGCCAGCAGCCAAGATACAGCGATTGAGAAACAAGAGACCCAGTACTTC; CDR3: CASSQDTAIEKQETQYF
D: NA; V: TRBV29-1; J: TRBJ1-2; size: NA; DNA: TGCAGCGTTGAAGATGGTGCCTACATTAACTATGGCTACACCTTC; CDR3: CSVEDGAYINYGYTF
D: NA; V: TRBV29-1; J: TRBJ1-1; size: NA; DNA: TGCAGCGTTGATTCGGGGAGGGGATGGGGGACTGAAGCTTTCTTT; CDR3: CSVDSGRGWGTEAFF
D: NA; V: TRBV6-2/TRBV6-3; J: TRBJ2-7; size: NA; DNA: TGTGCCAGCACCCTCTCGACCCGGGTCAGTTCCTACGAGCAGTACTTC; CDR3: CASTLSTRVSSYEQYF
D: TRBD2; V: TRBV11-2; J: TRBJ2-4; size: NA; DNA: TGTGCCAGCAGCGGGGACTACGTTAGGAACATTCAGTACTTC; CDR3: CASSGDYVRNIQYF
D: TRBD2; V: TRBV20-1; J: TRBJ2-7; size: NA; DNA: TGCAGTGCTAGACTCCCCGGGACTAGCGGGACCTACGAGCAGTACTTC; CDR3: CSARLPGTSGTYEQYF
D: TRBD1; V: TRBV28; J: TRBJ2-3; size: NA; DNA: TGTGCCAGCAATACAGGGACAGGGGGCACAGATACGCAGTATTTT; CDR3: CASNTGTGGTDTQYF
D: NA; V: TRBV28; J: TRBJ2-7; size: NA; DNA: TGTGCCAGCAGTTTAACCCCGACAAGAAGCTCCTACGAGCAGTACTTC; CDR3: CASSLTPTRSSYEQYF
D: NA; V: TRBV11-2; J: TRBJ2-3; size: NA; DNA: TGTGCCAGCAGCACCCACACAGATACGCAGTATTTT; CDR3: CASSTHTDTQYF
D: NA; V: TRBV6-5; J: TRBJ2-1; size: NA; DNA: TGTGCCAGCCGGAACAGGGCCCAGTACAATGAGCAGTTCTTC; CDR3: CASRNRAQYNEQFF
D: NA; V: TRBV24-1; J: TRBJ2-5; size: NA; DNA: TGTGCCACCAGTGATTTAACAGGTCAAGAGACCCAGTACTTC; CDR3: CATSDLTGQETQYF
D: NA; V: TRBV11-2; J: TRBJ1-2; size: NA; DNA: TGTGCCAGCAGCTTATCCAAGGGGTATCTTATGGAGGGCTACCCGCTCTATGGCTACACCTTC; CDR3: CASSLSKGYLMEGYPLYGYTF
D: NA; V: TRBV3-1; J: TRBJ2-7; size: NA; DNA: TGTGCCAGCACCCCAGCAGCAGCTCTCGGTTATTCTTACGAGCAGTACTTC; CDR3: CASTPAAALGYSYEQYF
D: TRBD1; V: TRBV5-6; J: TRBJ1-1; size: once; DNA: TGTGCCAGCAGTTACCCACCCGGACAGGGACACACTGAAGCTTTCTTT; CDR3: CASSYPPGQGHTEAFF
D: NA; V: TRBV27; J: TRBJ2-1; size: NA; DNA: TGTGCCAGCAGTCTGCCAGGGGTTTCCGATGAGCAGTTCTTC; CDR3: CASSLPGVSDEQFF
D: NA; V: TRBV7-9; J: TRBJ2-1; size: NA; DNA: TGTGCCAGCAGCGCAGTGGCTAGCGTTTACAATGAGCAGTTCTTC; CDR3: CASSAVASVYNEQFF
D: TRBD1; V: TRBV11-2; J: TRBJ1-1; size: NA; DNA: TGTGCCAGCAGGTACGGGACAGGGTTGACTGAAGCTTTCTTT; CDR3: CASRYGTGLTEAFF
D: NA; V: TRBV4-3; J: TRBJ2-3; size: NA; DNA: TGCGCCAGCAGCCAAGATCGGGGGCTGGATACGCAGTATTTT; CDR3: CASSQDRGLDTQYF
D: NA; V: TRBV30; J: TRBJ1-4; size: NA; DNA: TGTGCCTGGAGCGCTAACAGCGTTAATGAAAAACTGTTTTTT; CDR3: CAWSANSVNEKLFF
D: TRBD1; V: TRBV4-3; J: TRBJ1-3; size: few; DNA: TGCGCCAGCAGCCAGGACAGGTACAGATCTGGAAACACCATATATTTT; CDR3: CASSQDRYRSGNTIYF
D: NA; V: TRBV27; J: TRBJ2-3; size: NA; DNA: TGTGCCAGCGCTATTTGGGGTAGCGCCGATACGCAGTATTTT; CDR3: CASAIWGSADTQYF
D: NA; V: TRBV20-1; J: TRBJ1-2; size: NA; DNA: TGCAGTGCTAGAGATCTGACAGGATTAGGCTATGGCTACACCTTC; CDR3: CSARDLTGLGYGYTF
D: TRBD2; V: TRBV19; J: TRBJ2-7; size: NA; DNA: TGTGCCAGTAGTATGGGATTTACCGGACTAGCGAACTACGAGCAGTACTTC; CDR3: CASSMGFTGLANYEQYF
D: NA; V: TRBV7-9; J: TRBJ1-2; size: NA; DNA: TGTGCCAGCAGCCCGTCCTCAGGCCATCCAGGGATGAGGTATGGCTACACCTTC; CDR3: CASSPSSGHPGMRYGYTF
D: NA; V: TRBV27; J: TRBJ1-2; size: NA; DNA: TGTGCCAGCACTTCCGGGGGGGACGGCTACACCTTC; CDR3: CASTSGGDGYTF
D: NA; V: TRBV28; J: TRBJ2-7; size: NA; DNA: TGTGCCAGCAGTTTATCAGGGGAAGGGGGGAATTTCTACGAGCAGTACTTC; CDR3: CASSLSGEGGNFYEQYF
D: NA; V: TRBV28; J: TRBJ2-2; size: once; DNA: TGTGCCAGCGGGCCCTCCGGGGCAGAGATAACCGGGGAGCTGTTTTTT; CDR3: CASGPSGAEITGELFF
D: NA; V: TRBV4-3; J: TRBJ1-1; size: NA; DNA: TGCGCCAGCAGCCAAGATTCGGGCACCCCAGGCACTGAAGCTTTCTTT; CDR3: CASSQDSGTPGTEAFF
D: NA; V: TRBV25-1; J: TRBJ2-7; size: NA; DNA: TGTGCCAGCAGTGAATGGCCGGGGGATTCCTATTACGAGCAGTACTTC; CDR3: CASSEWPGDSYYEQYF
D: NA; V: TRBV12-3/TRBV12-4; J: TRBJ1-5; size: NA; DNA: TGTGCCAGCAGTTCCCGGGGAGGAGGCCGCCAGCCCCAGCATTTT; CDR3: CASSSRGGGRQPQHF
D: NA; V: TRBV5-1; J: TRBJ2-3; size: NA; DNA: TGCGCCAGCAGCTTCGAACCTCTAGAAGCCCCCACAGATACGCAGTATTTT; CDR3: CASSFEPLEAPTDTQYF
D: NA; V: TRBV4-3; J: TRBJ2-5; size: NA; DNA: TGCGCCAGCAGCCAAGATTCCTTAGAGACCCAGTACTTC; CDR3: CASSQDSLETQYF
D: NA; V: TRBV12-5; J: TRBJ2-7; size: NA; DNA: TGTGCTAGTGCCCCTTCGGACTCCTTGGCCCACGAGCAGTACTTC; CDR3: CASAPSDSLAHEQYF
D: NA; V: TRBV30; J: TRBJ1-1; size: NA; DNA: TGTGCCGGCCGGATTTGGAGGGTGAACACTGAAGCTTTCTTT; CDR3: CAGRIWRVNTEAFF
D: NA; V: TRBV28; J: TRBJ1-2; size: NA; DNA: TGTGCCAGCAGTCCAACCCCGGGACGGCAAAACTATGGCTACACCTTC; CDR3: CASSPTPGRQNYGYTF
D: NA; V: TRBV25-1; J: TRBJ1-5; size: NA; DNA: TGTGCCAGCAGTGAATCAGCAGGGGTGACTACCAATCAGCCCCAGCATTTT; CDR3: CASSESAGVTTNQPQHF
D: NA; V: TRBV15; J: TRBJ1-1; size: NA; DNA: TGTGCCACCAGCAGACCGACCCCTACTGAAGCTTTCTTT; CDR3: CATSRPTPTEAFF
D: NA; V: TRBV30; J: TRBJ1-1; size: NA; DNA: TGTGCCTGGAAGTATCCGGGGGGCCCCTACACTGAAGCTTTCTTT; CDR3: CAWKYPGGPYTEAFF
D: NA; V: TRBV6-2/TRBV6-3; J: TRBJ2-1; size: few; DNA: TGTGCCAGCAGTCTTGGACTGGGGGCCTACAATGAGCAGTTCTTC; CDR3: CASSLGLGAYNEQFF
D: NA; V: TRBV28; J: TRBJ1-2; size: NA; DNA: TGTGCCAGCAGTTTAATGGTAGACTACACCTTC; CDR3: CASSLMVDYTF
D: NA; V: TRBV6-2/TRBV6-3; J: TRBJ1-2; size: NA; DNA: TGTGCCAGCAGTCCCGTCGAGGGTCCGAACTATGGCTACACCTTC; CDR3: CASSPVEGPNYGYTF
D: NA; V: TRBV12-3/TRBV12-4; J: TRBJ2-5; size: NA; DNA: TGTGCCAGCAGTTCTGGTGGTTTGGGGCAAGAGACCCAGTACTTC; CDR3: CASSSGGLGQETQYF
D: TRBD1; V: TRBV29-1; J: TRBJ2-7; size: NA; DNA: TGCAGCGGACAGGGGCTCTCCTACGAGCAGTACTTC; CDR3: CSGQGLSYEQYF
D: TRBD1; V: TRBV27; J: TRBJ2-7; size: NA; DNA: TGTGCCAGCAGTTGGACAGGGATGGGCGAGCAGTACTTC; CDR3: CASSWTGMGEQYF
D: TRBD1; V: TRBV6-5; J: TRBJ2-1; size: NA; DNA: TGTGCCAGCGGCTCCGGGACAGGGTCCTACAATGAGCAGTTCTTC; CDR3: CASGSGTGSYNEQFF
D: NA; V: TRBV27; J: TRBJ1-5; size: NA; DNA: TGTGCCAGCAGTTTATTCCCTCGGGACATCTCAAGCCCCAATCAGCCCCAGCATTTT; CDR3: CASSLFPRDISSPNQPQHF
D: NA; V: TRBV28; J: TRBJ1-1; size: once; DNA: TGTGCCAGCAGTCTTCCCTACAGCTTGACTGAAGCTTTCTTT; CDR3: CASSLPYSLTEAFF
D: NA; V: TRBV23-1; J: TRBJ1-2; size: NA; DNA: TGCGCCAGCAGTCGAAATAGGGGGGACTATGGCTACACCTTC; CDR3: CASSRNRGDYGYTF
D: NA; V: TRBV4-3; J: TRBJ2-4; size: NA; DNA: TGCGCCAGCAGCCATGACTCCGAAAACATTCAGTACTTC; CDR3: CASSHDSENIQYF
D: TRBD2; V: TRBV27; J: TRBJ2-1; size: NA; DNA: TGTGCCAGCAGTTTTGGGGTTAGCGGGTTTGAGCAGTTCTTC; CDR3: CASSFGVSGFEQFF
D: TRBD2; V: TRBV24-1; J: TRBJ2-3; size: NA; DNA: TGTGCCACCAGTTCGGGGGAGGGAGGACCAGATACGCAGTATTTT; CDR3: CATSSGEGGPDTQYF
D: TRBD1; V: TRBV27; J: TRBJ2-1; size: NA; DNA: TGTGCCAGCACCAACAGGGGATACAGGGGCCCCCAGGATGAGCAGTTCTTC; CDR3: CASTNRGYRGPQDEQFF